The clone carrying this T cell receptor (beta chain) has ten or more counts. CDR1 and CDR2 from the germline V gene are LNHNV and YYDKDF (reference sequence). Trimming removed 1 base from V and 6 bases from J; junction bases left unmatched: 6. The CDR3 sequence is 15 residues long. The data are from a study of regulatory T cells in long-lasting Graves disease. Time point indicated: newly diagnosed GD, antithyroid drugs for less than 3 months. PBMCs provided the RNA from which the TCR library was made. CDR3 regions were amplified by Arm-PCR using iRepertoire HTBI primers to build TCR beta libraries. TCRdb recomputed calls from the multiplex PCR reads with MiXCR, one row per CDR3 protein. Of roughly 610,000 distinct CDR3 sequences detected, roughly 15% appear once; the ten largest clones hold under 20%. The same data also contributed to another study, on T cells in Graves' hyperthyroidism and ophthalmopathy. That study adds: The model made its ophthalmopathy prediction, and onset followed a median about 6 months later.

The starting material was peripheral blood mononuclear cells (PBMCs), obtained at new diagnosis, from a patient treated with antithyroid drugs. This clonotype originated in a woman aged 25-40 years with Graves disease. The V call is TRBV15, the J call TRBJ1-2; 9 bases map to TRBD1. The CDR3 is CATSRVSQGANGYTF. The CDR3 DNA reads TGTGCCACCAGCAGAGTGTCACAGGGGGCGAATGGCTACACCTTC.